The source of this TCR beta chain is a study of T cells expressing NK-cell markers. Study-level findings and limits: Researchers report these clonotypes also headed the CD3+CD56-NKG2C+ fraction in a handful of donors.

The CDR3 contains 16 residues. Germline V gene lookup returns CDR1 SGHRS and CDR2 YFSETQ. TCRdb re-called the 5' RACE reads, yielding one record per CDR3 amino acid sequence without DNA. The data show approximately 380,000 distinct CDR3 sequences, and the top ten clones hold roughly 5.4%. About this clonotype: Its antigen is not identified.

The chain carries TRBV5-1 and TRBJ2-6; the TCRdb D gene call, TRBD1, has no DNA to confirm it. This receptor was identified in a man aged 18 to 70 in good health. The specimen sequenced was blood T cells: a sorted CD56 or NKG2C T cell subset, CD4+ or CD8+ T cells, or bulk PBMC T cells (not recorded which). The CDR3 loop reads CASSTGTGGRANVLTF.